Following are 14 T cell receptor beta chains from one sample sequenced in a study of blood T cell repertoires in COVID-19. Some clones are missing from TCRdb's copy, which holds only in-frame ones; the method was immunoSEQ multiplex PCR. The repertoire consists of 45,000 to 65,000 clones, with about 85% occurring once and the leading ten covering around 6.6%. Sample: peripheral blood. The origin of the receptors is a man between 65 and 85 years old with active COVID-19.

This clone was seen more than once but under ten times. The chain has TRBV5-4 and TRBJ1-2; no reliable D call. The CDR3 sequence is 13 residues long. Deletions cut 1 base from V and 4 bases from J, with 8 bases between. Germline CDR1 reads SGHNT; CDR2 reads YYREEE (reference sequence). This CDR3 reads CASSLRSPYGYTF. CDR3 coding DNA: TGTGCCAGCAGCTTGCGTTCCCCCTATGGCTACACCTTC.

The V and J genes are TRBV19 and TRBJ1-1; no firm D call. CDR1 and CDR2 from the germline V gene are LNHDA and SQIVND (reference sequence). This CDR3 spans 14 amino acids. Trimming removed 5 bases from V and 5 bases from J, with 15 bases in between. DNA of the CDR3: TGTGCCAGTAGTCCGCGGGATAGAAGGACTGAAGCTTTCTTT. This translates into CASSPRDRRTEAFF.

The gene calls are TRBV27 and TRBJ1-1; TRBD1 matches 8 bases. Trimming removed 3 bases from V and 0 bases from J; junction bases left unmatched: 6. The CDR3 loop spans 16 amino acids. From germline, CDR1 is MNHEY and CDR2 SMNVEV (reference sequence). The CDR3 DNA follows: TGTGCCAGCAGTTTGGATCGGACAGGGATGAACACTGAAGCTTTCTTT. Amino acid sequence: CASSLDRTGMNTEAFF.

The rearrangement uses TRBV30 and TRBJ1-3, with TRBD1 as a possible D gene (5 bases). The CDR3 sequence is 15 residues long. V lost 0 bases and J 4 bases, leaving 13 bases between the germline ends. CDR1 and CDR2 (germline): GTSNPN, SVGIG (reference sequence). In DNA form, the CDR3 reads TGTGCCTGGAGTGTGCAACAGGTGATAGGAAACACCATATATTTT. This sequence encodes CAWSVQQVIGNTIYF.

The chain links TRBV9 to TRBJ2-3; 7 bases fit TRBD2. This CDR3 contains 14 residues. The trim removed 6 bases at V and 8 bases at J, leaving 12 bases unmatched. The germline CDR1 and CDR2 sequences are SGDLS and YYNGEE. CDR3 sequence reads: CASTTSSGGGTQYF. For the CDR3, the DNA is TGTGCCAGCACCACCTCATCGGGGGGAGGTACGCAGTATTTT. The full variable domain, completed using reference TRBV9 and TRBJ2-3, is DSGVTQTPKHLITATGQRVTLRCSPRSGDLSVYWYQQSLDQGLQFLIQYYNGEERAKGNILERFSAQQFPDLHSELNLSSLELGDSALYFCASTTSSGGGTQYFGPGTRLTVL.

This chain links TRBV7-2 with TRBJ1-1; TRBD1 aligns across 7 bases. J lost 5 bases, V lost 0 bases, and 9 bases had no gene match. CDR3 length: 16 residues. Germline V CDR1 and CDR2: SGHTA, FQGNSA. The CDR3 spells CASSLAEVGGGTEAFF. The DNA of the CDR3 is TGTGCCAGCAGCTTAGCAGAGGTAGGGGGCGGAACTGAAGCTTTCTTT.

The rearrangement joins TRBV7-2 to TRBJ2-3; D ambiguous. CDR1 SGHTA and CDR2 FQGNSA come from the germline V gene. V was pared by 2 bases and J by 3 bases, with 9 bases between. CDR3 length: 14 amino acids. CDR3 bases: TGTGCCAGCAGCTTATCGCACTCGACAGATACGCAGTATTTT. It is translated as CASSLSHSTDTQYF.

In this sample, this clone turned up once. The chain is built from TRBV6-2 or TRBV6-3 and TRBJ1-5; 7 bases agree with TRBD1. The CDR3 is 16 residues long. From germline, CDR1 is MNHEY and CDR2 SVGEGT. V shed 5 bases, J shed 1 base, and the junction held 8 bases outside the gene matches. The chain's CDR3 is CASSTRRGRSNQPQHF. DNA of the CDR3: TGTGCCAGCAGTACGCGGAGGGGGCGAAGCAATCAGCCCCAGCATTTT.

V and J are TRBV3-1 (or the pseudogene TRBV3-2) and TRBJ1-2; TRBD1 might be the D (5 bases). Trimming took off 1 base at V and 2 bases at J, with 11 bases between the two ends. This CDR3 has 15 residues. From germline, CDR1 is LGHDT and CDR2 YNNKEL (reference sequence). CDR3 residues: CASSQGAGPNYGYTF. In DNA, the CDR3 is TGTGCCAGCAGCCAAGGGGCGGGGCCGAACTATGGCTACACCTTC.

This clone is a singleton in its sample. This chain links TRBV7-8 with TRBJ1-3; a weak D match, TRBD1 (5 bases). CDR1 SGHVS and CDR2 FQNEAQ come from the germline V gene. This CDR3 is 16 amino acids long. V was clipped by 1 base and J by 4 bases, with 14 bases between them. The CDR3 here is CASSLVSGGRGNTIYF. CDR3 sequence (DNA): TGTGCCAGCAGCTTAGTGTCCGGGGGACGCGGAAACACCATATATTTT.

J is TRBJ1-2 and V is TRBV19, with D possibly TRBD1 on 5 matching bases. In germline, CDR1 is LNHDA, CDR2 SQIVND (reference sequence). This CDR3 is built from 14 residues. Between the trimmed V and J ends, which lost 5 bases and 3 bases, there was a span of 13 bases. Here the CDR3 reads CASSAGSYDYGYTF. In DNA form, the CDR3 reads TGTGCCAGTAGTGCAGGGTCATACGACTATGGCTACACCTTC.

The chain is built from TRBV5-6 and TRBJ1-5; D is possibly TRBD1 (5 bases). Germline CDR1 SGHDT, CDR2 YYEEEE. Trimming stripped 2 bases from V and 7 bases from J, with 13 bases between. CDR3 size: 14 residues. CDR3 nucleotides: TGTGCCAGCAGCTTCGGGGGTTGGGGACAGCCCCAGCATTTT. Translation: CASSFGGWGQPQHF.

The chain employs TRBV3-1 (or the pseudogene TRBV3-2) and TRBJ2-7; TRBD2 agrees at 7 bases. The CDR3 consists of 14 residues. The germline V gene encodes CDR1 LGHDT and CDR2 YNNKEL (reference sequence). V was pared by 1 base and J by 5 bases, with 5 bases of the junction left unmatched. CDR3 amino acids: CASSQGSSGNEQYF. The DNA of the CDR3 is TGTGCCAGCAGCCAAGGCTCTAGCGGCAACGAGCAGTACTTC.

This clone was counted between two and nine times. The rearrangement links TRBV24-1 to TRBJ2-7; 8 bases match TRBD1. This CDR3 contains 15 residues. Germline CDR1 is KGHDR and CDR2 is SFDVKD. Trimming removed 4 bases from V and 5 bases from J; junction bases left unmatched: 9. The CDR3 DNA sequence: TGTGCCACCAGTGAGCGGCAGGGGGCGAACAACGAGCAGTACTTC. Encoded protein: CATSERQGANNEQYF.